The sequence of this TCR beta chain was determined in a study of blood T cell repertoires in COVID-19. Across the study: The origin of the acute and convalescent COVID-19 samples was the United States, Italy and Spain. T cells, B-cell-depleted T cells, or PBMCs provided the cDNA or gDNA that served as material.

The CDR3 is made up of 15 amino acids. Germline V CDR1 and CDR2: SGHTA, FQGNSA. The germline V and J ends were trimmed by 5 bases and 5 bases, with 18 bases remaining between them. In the source study's methods: Amplification with reference gene primers provided the estimates of nucleated cell counts. The data were produced by immunoSEQ multiplex PCR, yet TCRdb's version contains in-frame clones alone and is incomplete. Clone size and the V and J calls come from that table; the DNA yielded D and trimming. This repertoire shows tens of thousands of clones, around 89% found once; its top ten account for less than 30%.

The specimen was peripheral blood. This chain uses TRBV7-2 with TRBJ2-5, with D tentatively TRBD2 (7 bases). The TCR originated in a man aged 60 to 75 with active or convalescent COVID-19. The CDR3 DNA follows: TGTGCCAGCAGCCCGGGGGCGGGGGCGGATGAGACCCAGTACTTC. Amino acids: CASSPGAGADETQYF.